This T cell receptor (beta chain) was retrieved from a study of shared clonotypes between healthy human individuals. Overall study: Per-donor plates numbered three CD4 naive, three CD4 memory, two CD8 naive and one CD8 memory. Notes on the study in general: Sharing across four donors was highest in naive CD4 (roughly 5%) and lowest in memory CD8 (around 0.4%). Estimated richness was generally greater in naive than memory subsets.

Turning to this clone: Antigen: not known.

The CDR3 is 17 amino acids. The V gene's germline CDR1 is LNHDA and CDR2 SQIVND (reference sequence). V was cut by 6 bases and J by 3 bases, with 18 bases left in between. Each subset's genomic DNA was shared equally among a number of immunoSEQ plates. Assay used: immunoSEQ multiplex PCR; TCRdb lists only in-frame clones, some missing. This table holds about 1,500,000 clones, roughly 95% found once. V gene TRBV19 combines with J gene TRBJ2-6; D is perhaps TRBD1 (8 bases). This TCR came from a man aged 25-45 years in good health. The sample taken for sequencing was naive CD4+ T cells sorted from blood. Noted subset: CD45RA+ positively selected. The CDR3: CASSLQGGGFGANVLTF. CDR3 bases: TGTGCCAGTAGCTTACAGGGGGGAGGGTTTGGGGCCAACGTCCTGACTTTC. Filled out from reference TRBV19 and TRBJ2-6, the complete variable domain reads DGGITQSPKYLFRKEGQNVTLSCEQNLNHDAMYWYRQDPGQGLRLIYYSQIVNDFQKGDIAEGYSVSREKKESFPLTVTSAQKNPTAFYLCASSLQGGGFGANVLTFGAGSRLTVL.